Described below is a single TCR beta chain sequence and its context. V gave up 3 bases and J gave up 2 bases, with 10 bases separating them. CDR3 length equals 14 residues. In germline, CDR1 is SGHNT, CDR2 YYREEE (reference sequence). Data came from immunoSEQ multiplex PCR; TCRdb stores just in-frame clones and leaves some out. The sample consists of fewer than 200,000 clones, about 86% of them appearing once. The entry originates in a study of blood T cell repertoires in COVID-19. The chain combines TRBV5-4 with TRBJ2-3; perhaps TRBD1 as D (6 bases). The sequence was collected from an older man with active or convalescent COVID-19. Sequencing was carried out using peripheral blood. The CDR3 nucleotides read TGTGCCAGCAGCTGGGGGCAGCACACAGATACGCAGTATTTT. As protein: CASSWGQHTDTQYF.